The next 23 T cell receptor beta chains were all read from a single sample in a study of T-cell memory formation after mild COVID-19 (dated by TCRdb to the early 2020s). The library was produced with 5' RACE. The reads were generated on an Illumina NovaSeq 6000. The public sequencing data were trimmed at Q25 with fastp and processed into clonotypes with MiXCR by TCRdb, which kept only in-frame beta chains. Here each entry gathers all rows of one CDR3 protein and keeps the most common genes and DNA. The sample table records about half a million distinct CDR3 sequences; around a sixth of these occur just once. The ten top clones hold 10% to 15% of the sample. The sample was PBMCs or a T cell subset sorted from them (not recorded which). These receptors originate from an adult woman who had mild COVID-19 (a few samples of this study predate the infection). The sample titles of this study are shuffled in the database, so cell type and time point are left out; the donor was told from shared clones.

This clonotype was seen a few times. V gene TRBV9 combines with J gene TRBJ2-6; the match to TRBD2 covers 9 bases. Germline V gene sequence: CDR1 SGDLS, CDR2 YYNGEE. The V segment lost 7 bases and the J segment 0 bases; nucleotides outside the gene matches: 14. This CDR3 has 19 residues. The CDR3 here is CASGTGSGGPSSGANVLTF. CDR3 nucleotide sequence: TGTGCCAGCGGAACTGGTAGCGGGGGACCAAGCTCTGGGGCCAACGTCCTGACTTTC.

This chain links TRBV6-5 with TRBJ1-1; tentatively, D is TRBD1 (6 bases). Germline CDR1 and CDR2: MNHEY and SVGAGI. Trimming stripped 0 bases from V and 6 bases from J, with 11 bases between. CDR3 length: 14 amino acids. In DNA form, the CDR3 reads TGTGCCAGCAGTTACTCGGACAGCATGGCTGAAGCTTTCTTT. As protein: CASSYSDSMAEAFF.

The chain links TRBV7-2 to TRBJ2-3; 7 positions agree with TRBD2. Trimming cost V 4 bases and J 6 bases; bases outside gene matches: 13. Germline CDR1 reads SGHTA; CDR2 reads FQGNSA. CDR3 length: 16 residues. CDR3 loop: CASSSGSGMVGDTQYF. The DNA of the CDR3 is TGTGCCAGCAGCTCAGGGAGCGGGATGGTAGGGGATACGCAGTATTTT.

The sample holds many counts of this clonotype. CDR3 coding DNA: TGTGCCAGCAGCCAAGAGCCAGCAGCGGCGAATGAGCAGTTCTTC. Translated, it gives CASSQEPAAANEQFF. The rearrangement uses TRBV3-1 and TRBJ2-1, with a tentative D call TRBD2 (5 bases). This CDR3 is built from 15 residues. The V end was cut by 0 bases, the J end by 7 bases, with 13 bases between. The germline CDR1 and CDR2 sequences are LGHDT and YNNKEL (reference sequence).

In the case of this clonotype: One end of the junction does not line up with germline, which may come from a read error. The chain couples TRBV20-1 to TRBJ1-2; D remains ambiguous. This CDR3 is 10 amino acids long. Germline CDR1 reads DFQATT; CDR2 reads SNEGSKA (reference sequence). CDR3 in amino acids: CRGSNYGYTF. CDR3 nucleotide sequence: TGTAGAGGTTCTAACTATGGCTACACCTTC.

This clonotype was observed a handful of times. This chain uses TRBV5-1 with TRBJ2-1; D perhaps matches TRBD1 (7 bases). V dropped 5 bases and J dropped 6 bases, with 18 bases sitting between them. Germline values: CDR1 SGHRS, CDR2 YFSETQ. The CDR3 totals 15 residues. Here the CDR3 reads CASRYAGQPSNEQFF. CDR3 sequence (DNA): TGCGCCAGCAGGTATGCGGGACAGCCCTCCAATGAGCAGTTCTTC. The whole variable domain, filled in from reference TRBV5-1 and TRBJ2-1, reads KAGVTQTPRYLIKTRGQQVTLSCSPISGHRSVSWYQQTPGQGLQFLFEYFSETQRNKGNFPGRFSGRQFSNSRSEMNVSTLELGDSALYLCASRYAGQPSNEQFFGPGTRLTVL.

The rearrangement uses TRBV20-1 and TRBJ2-5; no firm D call. With 0 bases removed from V and 1 base from J, the gap between germline ends came to 9 bases. The CDR3 totals 14 residues. The germline CDR1 and CDR2 sequences are DFQATT and SNEGSKA (reference sequence). The CDR3 here is CSARDGDGQETQYF. The CDR3 DNA sequence: TGCAGTGCTAGAGATGGAGACGGCCAAGAGACCCAGTACTTC.

The chain links TRBV5-4 to TRBJ1-5, with D possibly TRBD1 on 5 matching bases. The CDR3 sequence is 15 residues long. Trimming removed 2 bases from V and 5 bases from J, with 14 bases in between. Germline V lookup: CDR1 SGHNT, CDR2 YYREEE (reference sequence). The CDR3 loop reads CASSFTGTPDQPQHF. The CDR3 bases are TGTGCCAGCAGCTTTACCGGGACCCCGGATCAGCCCCAGCATTTT.

J is TRBJ1-1 and V is TRBV5-1, with D unclear. This CDR3 has 14 residues. CDR1 is SGHRS, CDR2 YFSETQ, per germline. Trimming shortened V by 2 bases and J by 4 bases, and 12 bases separated the two germline ends. This CDR3 is CASSFGGVSTEAFF. The DNA of the CDR3 is TGCGCCAGCAGCTTCGGTGGGGTGAGCACTGAAGCTTTCTTT.

This clonotype has a handful of counts. V gene TRBV2 combines with J gene TRBJ2-1, with 10 bases aligning to TRBD2. Germline V gene lookup returns CDR1 SNHLY and CDR2 FYNNEI. The ends lost 9 bases at V and 6 bases at J; junction bases unmatched: 8. The CDR3 has 14 amino acids. The CDR3 is CASLPGLAINEQFF. The CDR3 nucleotides are TGTGCCAGTTTACCGGGACTAGCGATCAATGAGCAGTTCTTC.

This clonotype was seen a few times. V is TRBV7-2 and J is TRBJ2-1; 12 bases are a match to TRBD2. J was trimmed by 9 bases and V by 1 base; bases with no gene match: 10. The CDR3 is 17 residues long. Germline V gene lookup returns CDR1 SGHTA and CDR2 FQGNSA. The CDR3 here is CASSLGLAGGPGGEQFF. The CDR3 DNA follows: TGTGCCAGCAGCTTAGGGCTAGCGGGAGGGCCGGGCGGTGAGCAGTTCTTC.

The J gene is TRBJ2-1, the V gene TRBV5-6, with 7 bases lining up with TRBD2. The germline CDR1 and CDR2 sequences are SGHDT and YYEEEE. V dropped 0 bases and J dropped 5; count of bases not matched to a gene: 2. The CDR3 loop spans 14 amino acids. The CDR3 is CASSLGDYDNEQFF. CDR3 coding DNA: TGTGCCAGCAGCTTGGGGGACTACGACAATGAGCAGTTCTTC.

As regards this clonotype: Because the CDR3's place on the DNA is in doubt, the DNA is left out and the CDR3 is given as listed by TCRdb. CDR3 sequence: CASSTSGLYGYTF. The chain employs TRBV2 and TRBJ1-2. The CDR3 has 13 amino acids, counting both end residues. Germline CDR1 and CDR2: SNHLY and FYNNEI.

This clonotype has more than one count but fewer than ten. The V gene is TRBV2, the J gene TRBJ1-5, with unresolved D. The germline gives CDR1 SNHLY, CDR2 FYNNEI. This CDR3 region has 15 residues. The germline V and J ends were trimmed by 8 bases and 2 bases, with 16 bases remaining between them. CDR3 sequence: CASSSRGTGNQPQHF. The CDR3 DNA sequence: TGTGCCAGCTCATCGCGGGGAACTGGCAATCAGCCCCAGCATTTT.

This clonotype was seen ten or more times. The chain recombines TRBV13 with TRBJ2-5, with 10 positions matching TRBD2. Germline values: CDR1 PRHDT, CDR2 FYEKMQ (reference sequence). The CDR3 contains 14 residues. The V segment lost 2 bases and the J segment 8 bases; nucleotides outside the gene matches: 5. The DNA of the CDR3 is TGTGCCAGCAGCTTACTGAGCGGGGGGGCAACCCAGTACTTC. Its translation is CASSLLSGGATQYF.

The sample holds a few counts of this clonotype. The genes are TRBV7-2 and TRBJ1-2, with D maybe TRBD1 (6 bases). This CDR3 contains 13 residues. Trimming pared 2 bases from V and 6 bases from J, leaving 10 bases between. The V gene's germline CDR1 is SGHTA and CDR2 FQGNSA. CDR3 region: CASSLWGPDGYTF. The CDR3 coding sequence is TGTGCCAGCAGCTTATGGGGGCCTGATGGCTACACCTTC.

The gene calls are TRBV5-1 and TRBJ1-1; unclear D gene. The germline V and J ends were trimmed by 0 bases and 0 bases, with 9 bases remaining between them. This CDR3 is 15 amino acids long. The germline V gene encodes CDR1 SGHRS and CDR2 YFSETQ. The CDR3 loop reads CASSLGVGMNTEAFF. The CDR3 bases are TGCGCCAGCAGCTTGGGAGTAGGGATGAACACTGAAGCTTTCTTT.

This clonotype was counted between two and nine times. The chain employs TRBV24-1 and TRBJ2-3; D is perhaps TRBD2 (5 bases). This CDR3 spans 13 amino acids. Trimming removed 8 bases at V and 2 bases at J, with 10 bases between. CDR1 and CDR2 from the germline V gene are KGHDR and SFDVKD. In DNA form, the CDR3 reads TGTGCCACCACGGACTCAAACACAGATACGCAGTATTTT. Translating it yields CATTDSNTDTQYF.

This clonotype was seen more than once but under ten times. This chain joins TRBV7-9 and TRBJ2-1; the D is unclear. Germline values: CDR1 SEHNR, CDR2 FQNEAQ (reference sequence). Trimming cost V 8 bases and J 10 bases, with 9 bases left between them. This CDR3 is built from 10 residues. This chain's CDR3 is CASSGSEQFF. The CDR3 DNA reads TGTGCCAGCTCAGGTAGCGAGCAGTTCTTC.

This clonotype was seen more than once but under ten times. The chain joins TRBV12-3 or TRBV12-4 to TRBJ2-1; 8 bases are a match to TRBD2. The CDR3 runs to 15 residues. The trim removed 2 bases at V and 7 bases at J, leaving 7 bases unmatched. The CDR3 reads CASSLRGGQRNEQFF. CDR3 nucleotide sequence: TGTGCCAGCAGTTTACGGGGGGGGCAACGAAATGAGCAGTTCTTC.

This clonotype was seen only a few times. The rearrangement uses TRBV12-3 or TRBV12-4 and TRBJ1-2, with D unresolved. The CDR3 length is 13 residues. The germline V and J ends were trimmed by 2 bases and 7 bases, with 11 bases remaining between them. CDR3 in DNA: TGTGCCAGCAGTTTATGGGTCATGGGTGGCTACACCTTC. Protein sequence: CASSLWVMGGYTF.

The chain carries TRBV6-6 and TRBJ2-1; tentative D call: TRBD2 (6 bases). The germline gives CDR1 MNHNY, CDR2 SVGAGI (reference sequence). Trimming cost V 7 bases and J 6 bases, with 13 bases left between them. The CDR3 extends over 13 amino acids. The CDR3, as DNA: TGTGCCAGCACGGGGGAGATAGTCAATGAGCAGTTCTTC. It specifies CASTGEIVNEQFF.

This clonotype was counted only a few times. The chain combines TRBV29-1 with TRBJ2-3; weak D call: TRBD1 (6 bases). The V gene's germline CDR1 is SQVTM and CDR2 ANQGSEA. This CDR3 comprises 15 residues. The V end lost 3 bases, the J end lost 2 bases, and 15 bases lay between the germline ends. The chain's CDR3 is CSVDTDRFDTDTQYF. CDR3 nucleotide sequence: TGCAGCGTTGACACCGACAGGTTCGACACAGATACGCAGTATTTT.